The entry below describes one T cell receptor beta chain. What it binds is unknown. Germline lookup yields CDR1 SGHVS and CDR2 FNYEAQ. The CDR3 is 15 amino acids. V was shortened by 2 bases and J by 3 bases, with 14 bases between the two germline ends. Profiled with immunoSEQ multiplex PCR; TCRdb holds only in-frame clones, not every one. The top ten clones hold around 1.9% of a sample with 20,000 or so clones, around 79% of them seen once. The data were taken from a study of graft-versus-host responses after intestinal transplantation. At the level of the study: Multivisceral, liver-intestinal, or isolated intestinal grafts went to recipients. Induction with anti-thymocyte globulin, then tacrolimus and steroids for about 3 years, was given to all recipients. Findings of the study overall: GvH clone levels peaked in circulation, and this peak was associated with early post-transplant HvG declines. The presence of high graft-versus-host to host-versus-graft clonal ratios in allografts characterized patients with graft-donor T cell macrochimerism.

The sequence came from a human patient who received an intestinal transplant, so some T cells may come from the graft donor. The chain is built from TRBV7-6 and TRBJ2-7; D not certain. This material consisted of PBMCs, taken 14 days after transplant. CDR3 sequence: CASSLLRFIIYEQYF. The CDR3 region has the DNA TGTGCCAGCAGCTTACTGCGGTTTATCATCTACGAGCAGTACTTC.